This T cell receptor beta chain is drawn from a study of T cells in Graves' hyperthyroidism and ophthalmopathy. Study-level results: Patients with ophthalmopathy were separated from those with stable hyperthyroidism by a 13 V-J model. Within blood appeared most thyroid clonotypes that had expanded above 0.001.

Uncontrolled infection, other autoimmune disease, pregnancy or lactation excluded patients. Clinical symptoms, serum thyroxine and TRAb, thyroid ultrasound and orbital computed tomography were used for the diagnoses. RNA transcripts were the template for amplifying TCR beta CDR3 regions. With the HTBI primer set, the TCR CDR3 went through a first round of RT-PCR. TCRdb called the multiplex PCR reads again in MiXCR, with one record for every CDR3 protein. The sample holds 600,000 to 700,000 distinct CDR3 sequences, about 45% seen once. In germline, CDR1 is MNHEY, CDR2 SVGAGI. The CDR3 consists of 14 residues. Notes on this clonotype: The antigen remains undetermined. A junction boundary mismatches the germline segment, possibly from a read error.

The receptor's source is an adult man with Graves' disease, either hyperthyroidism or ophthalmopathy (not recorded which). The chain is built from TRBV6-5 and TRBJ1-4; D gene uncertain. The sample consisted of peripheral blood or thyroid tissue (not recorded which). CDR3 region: CAISYLGDDEKLFF. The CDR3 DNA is TGTGCCATCAGTTACCTAGGTGACGATGAAAAACTGTTTTTT.